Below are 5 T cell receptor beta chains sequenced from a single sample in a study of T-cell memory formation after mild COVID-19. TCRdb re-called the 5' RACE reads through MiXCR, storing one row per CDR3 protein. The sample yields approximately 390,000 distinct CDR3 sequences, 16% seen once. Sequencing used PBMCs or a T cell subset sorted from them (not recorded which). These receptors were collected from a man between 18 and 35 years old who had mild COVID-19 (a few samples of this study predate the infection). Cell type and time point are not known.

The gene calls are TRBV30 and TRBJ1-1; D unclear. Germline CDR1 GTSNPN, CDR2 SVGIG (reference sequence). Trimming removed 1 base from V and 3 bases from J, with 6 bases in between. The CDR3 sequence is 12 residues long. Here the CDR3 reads CAWSGSDTEAFF. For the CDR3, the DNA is TGTGCCTGGAGTGGGTCGGACACTGAAGCTTTCTTT.

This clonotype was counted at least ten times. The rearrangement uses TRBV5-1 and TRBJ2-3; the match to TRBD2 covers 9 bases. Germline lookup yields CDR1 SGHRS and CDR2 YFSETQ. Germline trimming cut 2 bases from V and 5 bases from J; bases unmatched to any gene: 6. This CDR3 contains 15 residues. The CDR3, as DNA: TGCGCCAGCAGCTTTGGCGGGGGGGGCGAAGATACGCAGTATTTT. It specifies CASSFGGGGEDTQYF.

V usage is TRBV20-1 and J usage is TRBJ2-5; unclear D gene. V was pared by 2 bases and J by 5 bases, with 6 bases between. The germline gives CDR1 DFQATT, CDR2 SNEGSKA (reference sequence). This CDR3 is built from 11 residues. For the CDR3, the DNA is TGCAGTGCTAGAATTTCGGAGACCCAGTACTTC. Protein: CSARISETQYF.

Written as DNA, the CDR3 is TGTGCCAGCCGGCGGCAGGTCAATGAGCAGTTCTTC. It is translated as CASRRQVNEQFF. The V gene is TRBV6-5, the J gene TRBJ2-1; no firm D call. The CDR3 runs 12 residues. CDR1 is MNHEY and CDR2 is SVGAGI in the germline V gene. Trimming left V 8 bases short and J 6 bases short, with 11 bases between.

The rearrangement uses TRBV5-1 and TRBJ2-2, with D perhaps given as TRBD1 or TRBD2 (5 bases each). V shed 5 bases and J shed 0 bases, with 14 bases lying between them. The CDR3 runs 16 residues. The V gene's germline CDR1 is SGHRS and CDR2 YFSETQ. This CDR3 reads CASRRTGHTNTGELFF. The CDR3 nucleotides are TGCGCCAGCAGGAGGACGGGGCATACGAACACCGGGGAGCTGTTTTTT.